This T cell receptor beta chain was recovered during a study of blood T cell repertoires in COVID-19. The V and J ends lost 4 bases and 5 bases, in that order; junction bases with no gene match: 12. Germline CDR1 LNHDA, CDR2 SQIVND (reference sequence). The CDR3 is made up of 17 amino acids. Everyone who took part was roughly 18 to 89 years old, and they came from 24 US areas. Measured with immunoSEQ multiplex PCR; TCRdb has only the in-frame clones, and not every one. The sample consists of some 330,000 clones, over 80% of them appearing once. The sequenced sample consisted of PBMCs or T cells enriched from blood (not recorded which). The receptor comes from a man younger than 45 who had recovered from COVID-19. The chain joins TRBV19 to TRBJ2-3; 10 positions agree with TRBD2. The chain's CDR3 is CASSRLAGGIGGDTQYF. The CDR3, as DNA: TGTGCCAGTAGTAGACTAGCGGGCGGCATCGGGGGAGATACGCAGTATTTT.